This T cell receptor (beta chain) derives from a study of T-cell reconstitution after alpha-beta-depleted transplantation in children. Library preparation (for TCRbeta) was performed with unique molecular identifiers. TCRdb called the PCR reads again in MiXCR, with one record for every CDR3 protein. The sample gives fewer than 1 million distinct CDR3 sequences, 15% to 20% of which show up once; under 6% is in the top ten. This CDR3 contains 15 residues. From germline, CDR1 is ENHRY and CDR2 SYGVKD. Trimming took 6 bases from V and 2 from J; bases not matched to a gene: 7. This TCR derives from a male patient aged 10-17 years who had a stem cell transplant for acute lymphoblastic leukemia, so the T cells may come from the graft donor. This chain connects TRBV10-3 to TRBJ2-3; 8 positions agree with TRBD1. The source was PBMCs, mostly from graft donor cells, collected 360 days after TCRalphabeta/CD19-depleted stem cell transplant. CDR3 sequence: CAISRTGSYTDTQYF. The CDR3 DNA reads TGTGCCATCAGCAGGACAGGGTCTTACACAGATACGCAGTATTTT.